This T cell receptor (beta chain) was retrieved from a study of T cell repertoires in cytomegalovirus infection. MiXCR was run by TCRdb on the reads, yielding one entry per CDR3 protein. This table has about 300,000 distinct CDR3 sequences, roughly a tenth appearing once. This sequence originates from a human donor in good health (CMV status not recorded). Some clones in this sample may be carry-over from other donors' samples. The sequenced sample consisted of PBMCs.

The CDR3 nucleotides are TGTGCCATCAGTTGGGACAAATTGAACACTGAAGCTTTCTTT. Translating it yields CAISWDKLNTEAFF. V usage is TRBV10-3 and J usage is TRBJ1-1; tentatively, D is TRBD1 (6 bases). This CDR3 contains 14 residues. Trimming took off 5 bases at V and 0 bases at J, with 10 bases between the two ends. Germline-derived CDR1 and CDR2 are ENHRY and SYGVKD.